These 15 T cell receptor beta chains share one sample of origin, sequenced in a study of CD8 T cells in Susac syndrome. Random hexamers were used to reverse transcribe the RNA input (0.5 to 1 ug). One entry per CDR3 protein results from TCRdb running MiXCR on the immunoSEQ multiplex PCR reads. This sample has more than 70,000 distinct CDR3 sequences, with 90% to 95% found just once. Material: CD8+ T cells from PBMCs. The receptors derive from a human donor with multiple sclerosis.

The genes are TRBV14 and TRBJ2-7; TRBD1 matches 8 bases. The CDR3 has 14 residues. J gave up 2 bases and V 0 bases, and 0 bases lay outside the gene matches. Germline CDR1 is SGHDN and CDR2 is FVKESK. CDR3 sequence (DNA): TGTGCCAGCAGCCAAGAGACAGGGGCCTACGAGCAGTACTTC. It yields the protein CASSQETGAYEQYF. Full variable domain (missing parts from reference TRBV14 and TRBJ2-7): EAGVTQFPSHSVIEKGQTVTLRCDPISGHDNLYWYRRVMGKEIKFLLHFVKESKQDESGMPNNRFLAERTGGTYSTLKVQPAELEDSGVYFCASSQETGAYEQYFGPGTRLTVT.

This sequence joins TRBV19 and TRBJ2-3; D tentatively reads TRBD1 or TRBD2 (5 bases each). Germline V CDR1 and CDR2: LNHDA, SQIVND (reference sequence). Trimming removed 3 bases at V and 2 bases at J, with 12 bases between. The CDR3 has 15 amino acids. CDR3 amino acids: CASSIWGYLTDTQYF. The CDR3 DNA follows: TGTGCCAGTAGTATTTGGGGGTACCTCACAGATACGCAGTATTTT.

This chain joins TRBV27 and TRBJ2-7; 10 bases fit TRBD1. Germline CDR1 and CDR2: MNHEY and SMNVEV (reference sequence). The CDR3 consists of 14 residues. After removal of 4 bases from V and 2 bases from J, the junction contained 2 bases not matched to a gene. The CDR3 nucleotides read TGTGCCAGCAGTTGGACAGGGGGAGCCTACGAGCAGTACTTC. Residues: CASSWTGGAYEQYF.

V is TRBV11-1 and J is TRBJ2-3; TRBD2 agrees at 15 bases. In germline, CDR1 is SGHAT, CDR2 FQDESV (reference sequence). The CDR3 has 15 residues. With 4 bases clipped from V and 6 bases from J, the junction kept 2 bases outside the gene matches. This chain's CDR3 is CASSWTSGRADTQYF. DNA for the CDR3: TGTGCCAGCAGCTGGACTAGCGGGAGGGCGGATACGCAGTATTTT.

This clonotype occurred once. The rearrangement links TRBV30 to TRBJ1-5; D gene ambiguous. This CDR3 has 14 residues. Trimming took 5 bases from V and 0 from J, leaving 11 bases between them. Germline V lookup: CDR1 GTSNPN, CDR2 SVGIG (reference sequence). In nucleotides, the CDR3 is TGTGCCTGGGATAGCAGCTATAGCAATCAGCCCCAGCATTTT. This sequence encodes CAWDSSYSNQPQHF.

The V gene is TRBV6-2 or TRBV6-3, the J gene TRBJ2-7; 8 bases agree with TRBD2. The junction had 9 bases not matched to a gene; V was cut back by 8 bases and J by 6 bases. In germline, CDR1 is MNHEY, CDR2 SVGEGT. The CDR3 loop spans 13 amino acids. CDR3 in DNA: TGTGCCAGCTCTTTGGCGGGAGGTGTCGAGCAGTACTTC. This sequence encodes CASSLAGGVEQYF.

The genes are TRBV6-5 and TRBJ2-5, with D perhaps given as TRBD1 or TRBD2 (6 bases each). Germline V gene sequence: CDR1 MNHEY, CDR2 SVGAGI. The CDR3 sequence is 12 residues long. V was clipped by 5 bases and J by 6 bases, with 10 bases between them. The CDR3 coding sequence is TGTGCCAGCAGTCCACGGGGGCAGACCCAGTACTTC. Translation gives CASSPRGQTQYF.

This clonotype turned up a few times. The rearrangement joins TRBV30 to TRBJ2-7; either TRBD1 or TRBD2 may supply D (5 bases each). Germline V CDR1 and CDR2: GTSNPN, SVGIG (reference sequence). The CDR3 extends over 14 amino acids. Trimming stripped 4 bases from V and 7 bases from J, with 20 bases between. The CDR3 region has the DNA TGTGCCTGGAAGGGGATGGGGACCTCGCTAGAGCAGTACTTC. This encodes CAWKGMGTSLEQYF.

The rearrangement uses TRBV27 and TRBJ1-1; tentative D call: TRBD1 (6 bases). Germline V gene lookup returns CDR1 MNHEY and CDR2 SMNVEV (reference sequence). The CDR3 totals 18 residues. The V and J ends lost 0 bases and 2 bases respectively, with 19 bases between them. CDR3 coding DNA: TGTGCCAGCAGTTTATCGGTGGGAGAGGGGGTCATAAACACTGAAGCTTTCTTT. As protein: CASSLSVGEGVINTEAFF.

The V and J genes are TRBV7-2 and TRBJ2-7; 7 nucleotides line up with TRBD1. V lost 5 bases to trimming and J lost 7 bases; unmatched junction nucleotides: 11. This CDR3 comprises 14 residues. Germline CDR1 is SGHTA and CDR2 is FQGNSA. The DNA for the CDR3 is TGTGCCAGCAGCCCCGTCACACAGGGGCGAGAGCAGTACTTC. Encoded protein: CASSPVTQGREQYF.

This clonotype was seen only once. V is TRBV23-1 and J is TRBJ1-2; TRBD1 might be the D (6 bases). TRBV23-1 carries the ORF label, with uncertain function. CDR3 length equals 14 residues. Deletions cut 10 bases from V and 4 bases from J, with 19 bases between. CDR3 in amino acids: CATSRGGAGYGYTF. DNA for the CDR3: TGCGCCACCTCACGGGGGGGGGCGGGCTATGGCTACACCTTC.

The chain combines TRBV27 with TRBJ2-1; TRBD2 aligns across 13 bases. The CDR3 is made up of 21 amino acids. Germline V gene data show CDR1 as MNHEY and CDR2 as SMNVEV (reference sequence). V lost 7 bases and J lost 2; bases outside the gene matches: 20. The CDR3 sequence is CASTPSGTSGEEIAPYNEQFF. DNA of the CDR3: TGTGCCAGCACGCCCTCCGGGACTAGCGGGGAAGAGATAGCCCCCTACAATGAGCAGTTCTTC.

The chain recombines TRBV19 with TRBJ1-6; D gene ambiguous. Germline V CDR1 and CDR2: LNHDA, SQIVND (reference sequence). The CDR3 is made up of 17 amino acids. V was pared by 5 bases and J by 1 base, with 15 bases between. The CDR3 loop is CASSPLPPGSYNSPLHF. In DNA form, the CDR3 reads TGTGCCAGTAGTCCTTTGCCGCCCGGATCCTATAATTCACCCCTCCACTTT.

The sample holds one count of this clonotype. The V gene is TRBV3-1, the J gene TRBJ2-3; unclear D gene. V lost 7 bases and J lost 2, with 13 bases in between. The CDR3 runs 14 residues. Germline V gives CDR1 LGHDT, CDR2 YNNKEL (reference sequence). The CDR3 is CASTNGYPTDTQYF. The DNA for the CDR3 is TGTGCCAGCACAAACGGGTACCCCACAGATACGCAGTATTTT.

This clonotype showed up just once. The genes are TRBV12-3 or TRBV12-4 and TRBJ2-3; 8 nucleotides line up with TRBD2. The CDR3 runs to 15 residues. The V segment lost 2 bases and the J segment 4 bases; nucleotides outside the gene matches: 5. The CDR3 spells CASSLPGGRADTQYF. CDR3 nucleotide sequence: TGTGCCAGCAGTTTACCGGGAGGGCGCGCAGATACGCAGTATTTT.